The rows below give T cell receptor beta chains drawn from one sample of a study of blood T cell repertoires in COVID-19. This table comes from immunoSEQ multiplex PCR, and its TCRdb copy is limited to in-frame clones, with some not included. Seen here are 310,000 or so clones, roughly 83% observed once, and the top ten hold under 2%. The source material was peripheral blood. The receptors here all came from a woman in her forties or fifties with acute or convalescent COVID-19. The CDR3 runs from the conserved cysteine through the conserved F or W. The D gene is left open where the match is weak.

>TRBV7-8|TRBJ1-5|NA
CASSLESNQPQHF
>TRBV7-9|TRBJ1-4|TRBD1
CASSSGTGVSGNEKLFF
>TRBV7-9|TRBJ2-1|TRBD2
CASSPGGASYNEQFF
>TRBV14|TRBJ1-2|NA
CASSQDRQFTVIHGYTF
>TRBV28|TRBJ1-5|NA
CASKRTQGYSNQPQHF
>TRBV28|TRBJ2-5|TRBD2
CASSQGLAGVLRETQYF
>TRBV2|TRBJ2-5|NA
CASILAGQETQYF
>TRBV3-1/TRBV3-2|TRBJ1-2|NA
CASSQERGRDNGYTF
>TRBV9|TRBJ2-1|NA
CASSVEVRENEQFF
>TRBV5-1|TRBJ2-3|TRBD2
CASSTSGRTDTQYF
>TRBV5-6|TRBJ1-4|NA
CASSLGHRKKLFF
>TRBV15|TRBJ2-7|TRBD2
CATSEGLAGSYEQYF
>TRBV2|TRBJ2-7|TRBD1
CASSEGRGYLVGGYYEQYF
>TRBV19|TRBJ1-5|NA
CASGWGGNQPQHF
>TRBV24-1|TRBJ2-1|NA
CATSDPRSYNEQFF
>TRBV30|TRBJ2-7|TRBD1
CAWGFGTALSYEQYF
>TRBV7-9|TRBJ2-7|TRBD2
CASSLTSGRDHEQYF
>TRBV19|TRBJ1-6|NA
CASSMGKRSPLHF
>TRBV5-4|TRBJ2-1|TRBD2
CASSEPTTRLAGIFEQFF
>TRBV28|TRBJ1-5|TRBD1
CASSPSGTGGPQPQHF
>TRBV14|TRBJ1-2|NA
CASSLLDSYGYTF
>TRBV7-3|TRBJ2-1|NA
CASSLLGGGMDEQFF
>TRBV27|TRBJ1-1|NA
CASSLEGGVGTEAFF
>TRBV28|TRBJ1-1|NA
CAKLAWGEAFF
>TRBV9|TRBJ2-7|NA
CASSTSGLSEQYF
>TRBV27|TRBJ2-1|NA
CASRLAGPAYNEQFF
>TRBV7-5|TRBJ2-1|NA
CVRSLLGGRTSYNEQFF
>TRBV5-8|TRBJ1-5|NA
CASSPSLFQPQHF
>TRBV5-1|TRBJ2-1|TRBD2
CASSSKAGTSGSQSSYNEQFF
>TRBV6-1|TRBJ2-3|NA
CASSEAGQGSTDTQYF
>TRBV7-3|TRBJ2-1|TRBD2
CASSSTIGRAGSNEQFF
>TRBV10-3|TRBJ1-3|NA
CAISELGPGNTIYF
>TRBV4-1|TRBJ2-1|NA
CASSSSYSQYNEQFF
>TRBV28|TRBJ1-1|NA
CASSSPSANTEAFF
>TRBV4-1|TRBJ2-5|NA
CASSQGVRQETQYF
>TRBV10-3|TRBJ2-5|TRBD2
CAISGTSGRQETQYF
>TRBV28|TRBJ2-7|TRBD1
CASGSPGTGSHEQYF
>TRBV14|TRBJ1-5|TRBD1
CASSRGQGDSNQPQHF
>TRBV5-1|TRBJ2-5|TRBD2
CASCELSGSSGMETQYF
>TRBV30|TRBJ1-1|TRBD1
CAWTFGTGGFLNTEAFF
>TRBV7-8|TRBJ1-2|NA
CASSPLGGVGSDGYTF
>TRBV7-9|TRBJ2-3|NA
CASSPRGTDTQYF
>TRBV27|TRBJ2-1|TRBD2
CASSLYGSGPPYNEQFF
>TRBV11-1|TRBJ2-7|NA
CASSSPRTGTYEQYF
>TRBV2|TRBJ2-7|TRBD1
CASSESGGEQYF
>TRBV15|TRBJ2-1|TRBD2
CATSRDRLLAGVSNEQFF
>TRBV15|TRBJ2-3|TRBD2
CATSRVVTSGTDTQYF
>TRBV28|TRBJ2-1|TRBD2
CASSTSGRSSYNEQFF